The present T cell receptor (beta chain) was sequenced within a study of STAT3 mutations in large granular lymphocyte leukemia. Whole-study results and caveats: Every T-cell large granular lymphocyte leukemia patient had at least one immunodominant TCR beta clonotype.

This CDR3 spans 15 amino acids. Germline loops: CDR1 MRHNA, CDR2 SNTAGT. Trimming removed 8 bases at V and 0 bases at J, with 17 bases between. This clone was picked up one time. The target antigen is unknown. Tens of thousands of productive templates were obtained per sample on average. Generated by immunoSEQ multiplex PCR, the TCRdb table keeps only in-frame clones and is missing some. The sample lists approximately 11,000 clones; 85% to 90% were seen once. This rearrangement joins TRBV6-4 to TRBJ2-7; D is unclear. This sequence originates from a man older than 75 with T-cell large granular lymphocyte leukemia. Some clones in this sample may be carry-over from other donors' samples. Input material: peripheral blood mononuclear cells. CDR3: CASAAGPGRSYEQYF. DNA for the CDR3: TGTGCCAGCGCCGCCGGGCCGGGCCGCTCCTACGAGCAGTACTTC.